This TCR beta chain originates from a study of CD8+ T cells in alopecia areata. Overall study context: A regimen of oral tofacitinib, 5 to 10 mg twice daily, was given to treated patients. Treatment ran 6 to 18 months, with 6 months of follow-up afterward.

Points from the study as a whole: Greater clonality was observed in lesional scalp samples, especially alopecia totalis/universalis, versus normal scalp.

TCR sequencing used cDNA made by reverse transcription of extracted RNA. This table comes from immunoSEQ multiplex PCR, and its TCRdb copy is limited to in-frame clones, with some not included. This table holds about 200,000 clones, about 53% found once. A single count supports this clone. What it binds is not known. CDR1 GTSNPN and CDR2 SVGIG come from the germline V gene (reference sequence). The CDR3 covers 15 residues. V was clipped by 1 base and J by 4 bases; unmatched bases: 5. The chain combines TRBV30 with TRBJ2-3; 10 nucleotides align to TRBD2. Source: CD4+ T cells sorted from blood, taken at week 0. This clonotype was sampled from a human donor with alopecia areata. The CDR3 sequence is CAWSDSGRSSDTQYF. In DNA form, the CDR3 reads TGTGCCTGGAGTGATAGCGGGAGGAGCTCAGATACGCAGTATTTT.